This entry lists 17 T cell receptor beta chains sequenced from one sample in a study of beta chain features in type 1 diabetes. Points from the study as a whole: Significant though moderate, a shortening of TCRB CDR3s appeared in all four CD4+ subsets of Type 1 diabetes patients.

Sequenced material consisted of expressed TCRB transcripts (all of the isolated RNA was reverse transcribed). Clones were read by immunoSEQ multiplex PCR, and TCRdb kept only the in-frame ones, dropping some. The sample shows 300,000 or so clones, roughly an eighth of them seen only once. Their antigens remain unidentified. The source material was naive CD4+ T cells from blood. The receptors were gathered from a man aged 25 to 40 with type 1 diabetes.

The table lists this clone with a few counts. The chain couples TRBV23-1 to TRBJ1-5; TRBD1 is a possible D gene (6 bases). TRBV23-1 is marked as an open reading frame, function uncertain. The CDR3 is 16 residues long. Trimming stripped 4 bases from V and 4 bases from J, with 17 bases between. CDR3 DNA: TGCGCCAGCAGTCCGACCCCAGGGGTAAGAAATCAGCCCCAGCATTTT. This codes for CASSPTPGVRNQPQHF.

This clone turned up a few times. V usage is TRBV5-4 and J usage is TRBJ2-4; possibly TRBD1 for D (6 bases). The V end lost 4 bases, the J end lost 4 bases, and 18 bases lay between the germline ends. Germline V gene lookup returns CDR1 SGHNT and CDR2 YYREEE (reference sequence). The CDR3 has 16 amino acids. Here the CDR3 DNA reads TGTGCCAGCAGCATCAGGGGACCCCTCCAGAAAAACATTCAGTACTTC. Residues: CASSIRGPLQKNIQYF.

The chain links TRBV30 to TRBJ1-1; no clear D gene. The V end was cut by 2 bases, the J end by 6 bases, with 10 bases between. The length of the CDR3 is 12 residues. Germline lookup yields CDR1 GTSNPN and CDR2 SVGIG (reference sequence). In nucleotides, the CDR3 is TGTGCCTGGAGTTCCCGCGGGTCTGAAGCTTTCTTT. Amino acids: CAWSSRGSEAFF.

The rearrangement joins TRBV5-1 to TRBJ2-7; TRBD2 matches at 7 bases. The CDR3 has 15 amino acids. CDR1 SGHRS and CDR2 YFSETQ come from the germline V gene. V lost 1 base and J lost 3; bases outside the gene matches: 7. Written as DNA, the CDR3 is TGCGCCAGCAGCTTGACTAGCGACCCCCACTACGAGCAGTACTTC. It specifies CASSLTSDPHYEQYF.

This clone was detected only a few times. This rearrangement joins TRBV28 to TRBJ2-1; D is undetermined. Trimming left V 7 bases short and J 3 bases short, with 10 bases between. The CDR3 consists of 13 residues. Germline loops: CDR1 MDHEN, CDR2 SYDVKM. The CDR3 protein is CASTQAFYNEQFF. In DNA form, the CDR3 reads TGTGCCAGCACGCAGGCTTTCTACAATGAGCAGTTCTTC.

This chain connects TRBV6-5 to TRBJ2-7; 8 bases map to TRBD1. Unmatched junction bases numbered 8, after V lost 4 bases and J lost 6 bases. Germline values: CDR1 MNHEY, CDR2 SVGAGI. This CDR3 has 14 amino acids. CDR3 nucleotides: TGTGCCAGCAGTTTCACAGGGGGAGGTCGCGAGCAGTACTTC. Translation: CASSFTGGGREQYF.

The chain links TRBV28 to TRBJ2-7; D call uncertain. V lost 6 bases, J lost 7 bases, and 13 bases lay in between. This CDR3 contains 12 residues. Germline V CDR1 and CDR2: MDHEN, SYDVKM. In nucleotides, the CDR3 is TGTGCCAGCAGCACCAGACTTAGTGAGCAGTACTTC. It codes for CASSTRLSEQYF.

This clone has only a few counts. The chain employs TRBV7-9 and TRBJ2-6; tentatively, D is TRBD2 (5 bases). CDR1 SEHNR and CDR2 FQNEAQ come from the germline V gene (reference sequence). Trimming took 4 bases from V and 4 from J, leaving 11 bases between them. This CDR3 comprises 15 residues. CDR3 loop: CASSSPGSGANVLTF. The CDR3 nucleotides are TGTGCCAGCAGCTCCCCGGGGTCCGGGGCCAACGTCCTGACTTTC.

The chain couples TRBV7-2 to TRBJ2-5; TRBD2 matches 8 bases. J lost 1 base, V lost 6 bases, and 7 bases had no gene match. Per the germline V gene, CDR1 is SGHTA and CDR2 is FQGNSA. This CDR3 has 15 residues. The CDR3 bases are TGTGCCAGCAGACCAAGCGGGAGTCGCCAAGAGACCCAGTACTTC. This translates into CASRPSGSRQETQYF.

In this sample, this clone turned up a few times. This chain joins TRBV19 and TRBJ2-1; TRBD1 agrees at 10 bases. Germline V gene sequence: CDR1 LNHDA, CDR2 SQIVND (reference sequence). V lost 7 bases, J lost 4 bases, and 13 bases stayed unmatched. The CDR3 sequence is 17 residues long. For the CDR3, the DNA is TGTGCCAGTACCCTACAATTTCCGGGACAGGGGTACAATGAGCAGTTCTTC. The encoded protein is CASTLQFPGQGYNEQFF.

The gene calls are TRBV6-6 and TRBJ2-1, with a tentative D call TRBD2 (6 bases). Trimming took off 0 bases at V and 0 bases at J, with 9 bases between the two ends. The CDR3 runs 16 residues. The germline CDR1 and CDR2 sequences are MNHNY and SVGAGI (reference sequence). Written as DNA, the CDR3 is TGTGCCAGCAGTTACTCGGCGGGATCCTCCTACAATGAGCAGTTCTTC. Its translation: CASSYSAGSSYNEQFF.

This clone was observed a handful of times. This rearrangement joins TRBV30 to TRBJ1-5; D is unresolved. Trimming left V 8 bases short and J 0 bases short, with 17 bases between. Germline CDR1 GTSNPN, CDR2 SVGIG (reference sequence). The CDR3 length is 15 residues. The CDR3 DNA follows: TGTGCCCGCGAAGGACGGACTCATAGCAATCAGCCCCAGCATTTT. Amino acids: CAREGRTHSNQPQHF.

This clone was seen a few times. The chain employs TRBV6-1 and TRBJ2-7; D unresolved. CDR3 size: 15 residues. The V end lost 7 bases, the J end lost 1 base, and 17 bases lay between the germline ends. Per the germline V gene, CDR1 is MNHNS and CDR2 is SASEGT. The CDR3 region has the DNA TGTGCCAGCACTGGCAGGCCCATCTCTTCCTACGAGCAGTACTTC. Amino acids: CASTGRPISSYEQYF.

The chain carries TRBV4-2 and TRBJ1-2; 7 bases match TRBD1. The CDR3 runs 15 residues. Germline V gene sequence: CDR1 LGHNA, CDR2 YNFKEQ. With V trimmed by 5 bases and J by 8 bases, 14 bases remained unmatched. DNA for the CDR3: TGTGCCAGCAGCTGGGGATCTTCAACAGGGGTGGGCTACACCTTC. It encodes CASSWGSSTGVGYTF.

This clone appeared a few times. This sample includes further DNA sequences coding for the same CDR3. The CDR3 here is CASSVTGGSTEAFF. CDR3 bases: TGTGCCAGCAGCGTAACAGGGGGTAGCACTGAAGCTTTCTTT. V usage is TRBV9 and J usage is TRBJ1-1; TRBD1 agrees at 8 bases. Losses at the gene ends were 1 base for V and 4 bases for J; bases not matched to a gene: 3. Per the germline V gene, CDR1 is SGDLS and CDR2 is YYNGEE. The length of the CDR3 is 14 residues.

This clone was seen a handful of times. Other DNA sequences from this sample encode an identical CDR3 as well. CDR3: CASSPRQGSSYEQYF. CDR3 DNA sequence: TGTGCCAGCAGCCCCAGACAGGGGAGCTCCTACGAGCAGTACTTC. The V call is TRBV5-4, the J call TRBJ2-7, with TRBD1 matching 8 bases. From germline, CDR1 is SGHNT and CDR2 YYREEE (reference sequence). The junction had 6 bases not matched to a gene; V was cut back by 4 bases and J by 0 bases. The CDR3 has 15 residues. Looking up the rest from reference TRBV5-4 and TRBJ2-7 gives the full variable domain: ETGVTQSPTHLIKTRGQQVTLRCSSQSGHNTVSWYQQALGQGPQFIFQYYREEENGRGNFPPRFSGLQFPNYSSELNVNALELDDSALYLCASSPRQGSSYEQYFGPGTRLTVT.

This sequence joins TRBV30 and TRBJ1-1; a possible D gene is TRBD1 (5 bases). This CDR3 region has 14 residues. The germline V and J ends were trimmed by 3 bases and 0 bases, with 11 bases remaining between them. Per germline, CDR1 GTSNPN and CDR2 SVGIG (reference sequence). The CDR3 reads CAWSKNRLNTEAFF. CDR3 sequence (DNA): TGTGCCTGGAGCAAAAACAGGTTGAACACTGAAGCTTTCTTT.